A selection of T cell receptor beta chains follows, all from one sample in a study of shared clonotypes between healthy human individuals. Produced via immunoSEQ multiplex PCR; TCRdb's table is partial and in-frame only. The data hold about 1.9 million clones, with about 93% observed a single time. The sequencing input was naive CD8+ T cells from PBMCs. These receptors came from a man younger than 35 in good health. Some clones in this sample may be carry-over from other donors' samples. CDR3s include the opening cysteine and the closing phenylalanine or tryptophan. The order of the fields is D gene, clone size, V gene, J gene, CDR3 DNA, CDR3 protein. A D gene is named only where the DNA matches it firmly. Only some rows state a clone size, as once, few, many or a class for expanded clones.

NA	NA	TRBV4-2	TRBJ2-3	TGTGCCAGCAGCCCCACGGAGGGCACAGATACGCAGTATTTT	CASSPTEGTDTQYF
NA	NA	TRBV12-5	TRBJ2-1	TGTGCTAGTGGTTTGTGGCTCGACCATGAGCAGTTCTTC	CASGLWLDHEQFF
TRBD2	NA	TRBV9	TRBJ2-3	TGTGCCAGCACCGCGGGTGGGCTAGCGGGGGCCGCGGGGGCGCAGTATTTT	CASTAGGLAGAAGAQYF
TRBD1	NA	TRBV11-2	TRBJ1-4	TGTGCCAGCAGCTGGTCGATACAGGGGTCAACTAATGAAAAACTGTTTTTT	CASSWSIQGSTNEKLFF
NA	NA	TRBV10-3	TRBJ2-5	TGTGCCATCAGTGAGTCGCACAGGTATCAAGAGACCCAGTACTTC	CAISESHRYQETQYF
TRBD1	NA	TRBV2	TRBJ2-7	TGTGCCAGCAGTGAATGGGGACAGTCCGCCACCTACGAGCAGTACTTC	CASSEWGQSATYEQYF
NA	NA	TRBV6-5	TRBJ1-1	TGTGCCAGCAGTTACTTTCAGGGCGTGGACACTGAAGCTTTCTTT	CASSYFQGVDTEAFF
NA	NA	TRBV5-6	TRBJ2-1	TGTGCCAGCAGCTCAACAGGGTACGATGAGCAGTTCTTC	CASSSTGYDEQFF
NA	NA	TRBV30	TRBJ2-7	TGTGCCTGGAATCGGCTGGGGCCAGCCTACGAGCAGTACTTC	CAWNRLGPAYEQYF
NA	NA	TRBV6-1	TRBJ2-7	TGTGCCAGCAGTGAAGTAGGGGTCTCCTACGAGCAGTACTTC	CASSEVGVSYEQYF
TRBD2	NA	TRBV7-6	TRBJ2-1	TGTGCCAGCAGCTTTGGGCTAGCGGGAGGGCCCAATGAGCAGTTCTTC	CASSFGLAGGPNEQFF
TRBD1	NA	TRBV5-6	TRBJ2-1	TGTGCCAGCAGCCCCCGGGACAGGGGTCTCGATGAGCAGTTCTTC	CASSPRDRGLDEQFF
TRBD2	NA	TRBV4-1	TRBJ2-1	TGCGCCAGCAGCCTAAGACTAGCGGTAAGCTCCTACAATGAGCAGTTCTTC	CASSLRLAVSSYNEQFF
TRBD1	once	TRBV18	TRBJ2-7	TGTGCCAGCTCACAGGACAGGGCCCCCTACGAGCAGTACTTC	CASSQDRAPYEQYF
TRBD2	NA	TRBV4-1	TRBJ2-7	TGCGCCAGCAGCCAATTACTAGCGGACCTTGGCGAGCAGTACTTC	CASSQLLADLGEQYF
NA	NA	TRBV4-3	TRBJ2-7	TGCGCCAGCAGCCCCCGAGACTCTGGGGGCGAGCAGTACTTC	CASSPRDSGGEQYF
TRBD2	NA	TRBV10-3	TRBJ2-7	TGTGCCATCAGTGAGTCGGGTAGCGGGAAATCAACCTACGAGCAGTACTTC	CAISESGSGKSTYEQYF
NA	NA	TRBV6-6	TRBJ2-7	TGTGCCAGCATTTCAGGGGCCTCCTACGAGCAGTACTTC	CASISGASYEQYF
NA	NA	TRBV30	TRBJ2-2	TGTGCCTGGAGAGACAGATTGGCCACCGGGGAGCTGTTTTTT	CAWRDRLATGELFF
NA	NA	TRBV6-5	TRBJ1-1	TGTGCCAGCAGTTGGCCGTTGAACACTGAAGCTTTCTTT	CASSWPLNTEAFF
NA	NA	TRBV27	TRBJ2-2	TGTGCCAGCAGTTTAACCCAGGGCGGCACCGGGGAGCTGTTTTTT	CASSLTQGGTGELFF
NA	NA	TRBV4-2	TRBJ2-1	TGTGCCAGCAGAAGGGGGGTTGAGCAGTTCTTC	CASRRGVEQFF
NA	NA	TRBV20-1	TRBJ2-1	TGCAGTGTCGACTACAATGAGCAGTTCTTC	CSVDYNEQFF
TRBD1	few	TRBV19	TRBJ1-2	TGTGCCAGTAGTACCAAAGACAGGGTGGACTATGGCTACACCTTC	CASSTKDRVDYGYTF
TRBD1	NA	TRBV7-8	TRBJ1-1	TGTGCCAGCAGCCCAGGGGGTTACACTGAAGCTTTCTTT	CASSPGGYTEAFF
TRBD2	NA	TRBV5-5	TRBJ2-1	TGTGCCAGCAGCTTGGAGGTCTGGCGGGAGGCGAACAATGAGCAGTTCTTC	CASSLEVWREANNEQFF
NA	NA	TRBV6-5	TRBJ2-2	TGTGCCAGCAGCAAGGGGATAAGGGAGGAGCTGTTTTTT	CASSKGIREELFF
NA	once	TRBV6-6	TRBJ1-2	TGTGCCAGCCATGAGATAGGAGGGTACACCTTC	CASHEIGGYTF
TRBD2	NA	TRBV27	TRBJ2-7	TGTGCCAGCAGTCCCACTTTAGCGGGAGGCCCTCGAGAGCAGTACTTC	CASSPTLAGGPREQYF
TRBD1	NA	TRBV9	TRBJ2-2	TGTGCCAGCAGCGGGGGACAGAAGCCCGGGGAGCTGTTTTTT	CASSGGQKPGELFF
NA	NA	TRBV9	TRBJ2-1	TGTGCCAGCAGCAGATCAGGGGTTCGGGATGAGCAGTTCTTC	CASSRSGVRDEQFF
TRBD1	NA	TRBV28	TRBJ2-1	TGTGCCAGCAGTTTAGCGGACAGGGGCGCCTACAATGAGCAGTTCTTC	CASSLADRGAYNEQFF
TRBD1	NA	TRBV28	TRBJ2-5	TGTGCCAGCAGTTTCCCCGGCAGGGGGGAGACCCAGTACTTC	CASSFPGRGETQYF
TRBD2	NA	TRBV7-9	TRBJ2-3	TGTGCCAGCAGCCCTTCCGGGACTAGCGGCACAGATACGCAGTATTTT	CASSPSGTSGTDTQYF
TRBD1	NA	TRBV2	TRBJ1-2	TGTGCCAGCAGCCGTCCGGGACAGGACAACTATGGCTACACCTTC	CASSRPGQDNYGYTF
NA	NA	TRBV30	TRBJ2-2	TGTGCCTGGACGCAACAGGTGCGCGGGGAGCTGTTTTTT	CAWTQQVRGELFF